What follows are 32 T cell receptor beta chains derived from one specimen sequenced in a study of blood T cell repertoires in COVID-19. TCRdb's copy holds only in-frame clones and misses some; the assay was immunoSEQ multiplex PCR. This sample has under 500,000 clones; roughly 89% occur once, and the top ten carry 4.3%. The source material was peripheral blood. These TCRs come from a woman aged 30 to 39 with acute or convalescent COVID-19.

This rearrangement joins TRBV6-2 or TRBV6-3 to TRBJ2-7; D is unclear. The CDR3 contains 16 residues. CDR1 and CDR2 from the germline V gene are MNHEY and SVGEGT. Trimming took off 2 bases at V and 12 bases at J, with 26 bases between the two ends. The CDR3: CASSYPPGGTEKGRYF. The CDR3 DNA is TGTGCCAGCAGTTACCCCCCGGGTGGAACCGAGAAAGGTCGGTACTTC.

The sample holds a few counts of this clone. The rearrangement links TRBV30 to TRBJ2-1; 7 positions match TRBD1. V lost 5 bases, J lost 9 bases, and 10 bases stayed unmatched. The CDR3 extends over 13 amino acids. CDR1 and CDR2 (germline): GTSNPN, SVGIG (reference sequence). CDR3 in DNA: TGTGCCTGGTCTAGTGGGACAGTTGGTGAGCAGTTCTTC. Protein product: CAWSSGTVGEQFF.

The V and J genes are TRBV4-1 and TRBJ2-5; D possibly corresponds to TRBD1 (6 bases). Germline values: CDR1 MGHRA, CDR2 YSYEKL. The CDR3 totals 19 residues. The V end was cut by 4 bases, the J end by 0 bases, with 24 bases between. The CDR3: CASSRTKPPGQKYQETQYF. CDR3 nucleotide sequence: TGCGCCAGCAGCCGGACGAAACCGCCGGGACAAAAGTACCAAGAGACCCAGTACTTC.

The gene calls are TRBV9 and TRBJ1-2, with 9 positions matching TRBD1. The length of the CDR3 is 14 residues. Germline loops: CDR1 SGDLS, CDR2 YYNGEE. Trimming cost V 4 bases and J 4 bases; bases outside gene matches: 5. The DNA of the CDR3 is TGTGCCAGCAGCCCTGGACAGGGGACCTATGGCTACACCTTC. Its translation is CASSPGQGTYGYTF.

The chain joins TRBV7-2 to TRBJ2-7; D might be TRBD1 (5 bases). CDR1 and CDR2 (germline): SGHTA, FQGNSA. Between the trimmed V and J ends, which lost 2 bases and 3 bases, there was a span of 11 bases. The CDR3 sequence is 14 residues long. In nucleotides, the CDR3 is TGTGCCAGCAGCTTAATTGTCAGGGACTACGAGCAGTACTTC. This gives the protein CASSLIVRDYEQYF.

V gene TRBV4-1 combines with J gene TRBJ1-1, with D perhaps TRBD1 (6 bases). V was shortened by 2 bases and J by 7 bases, with 23 bases between the two germline ends. In germline, CDR1 is MGHRA, CDR2 YSYEKL. The CDR3 sequence is 17 residues long. The CDR3 region is CASSQTSQGTDKFEAFF. DNA of the CDR3: TGCGCCAGCAGCCAAACCAGCCAGGGGACGGACAAGTTTGAAGCTTTCTTT.

V and J are TRBV11-2 and TRBJ2-7, with no clear D. The CDR3 extends over 14 amino acids. Looked up from germline, CDR1 is SGHAT and CDR2 is FQNNGV. V dropped 1 base and J dropped 1 base, with 8 bases sitting between them. CDR3 coding DNA: TGTGCCAGCAGCTTAGGTGGCAGATCCTACGAGCAGTACTTC. Protein: CASSLGGRSYEQYF.

V is TRBV9 and J is TRBJ1-4; perhaps TRBD1 as D (6 bases). CDR3 length: 16 amino acids. Trimming shortened V by 2 bases and J by 3 bases, and 14 bases separated the two germline ends. Germline CDR1 is SGDLS and CDR2 is YYNGEE. The CDR3 sequence: CASSVEPRGANEKLFF. For the CDR3, the DNA is TGTGCCAGCAGCGTGGAGCCCAGGGGAGCTAATGAAAAACTGTTTTTT.

This chain connects TRBV14 to TRBJ2-3, with 11 bases matching TRBD2. Per the germline V gene, CDR1 is SGHDN and CDR2 is FVKESK. J was trimmed by 9 bases and V by 2 bases; bases with no gene match: 19. This CDR3 has 19 amino acids. CDR3 sequence: CASSQNGPGTSGPGRTQYF. Written as DNA, the CDR3 is TGTGCCAGCAGCCAAAATGGCCCCGGGACTAGCGGACCCGGGAGGACGCAGTATTTT. The full variable domain, rest sourced from reference TRBV14 and TRBJ2-3, is EAGVTQFPSHSVIEKGQTVTLRCDPISGHDNLYWYRRVMGKEIKFLLHFVKESKQDESGMPNNRFLAERTGGTYSTLKVQPAELEDSGVYFCASSQNGPGTSGPGRTQYFGPGTRLTVL.

The CDR3 spells CASSSGQGALETQYF. The CDR3 region has the DNA TGTGCCAGCAGCTCGGGACAGGGGGCTTTAGAGACCCAGTACTTC. The V call is TRBV7-2, the J call TRBJ2-5; 12 bases align to TRBD1. Germline CDR1 SGHTA, CDR2 FQGNSA. J gave up 4 bases and V 4 bases, and 4 bases lay outside the gene matches. There are 15 residues in the CDR3.

The V call is TRBV18, the J call TRBJ2-1; TRBD1 aligns across 11 bases. V shed 4 bases and J 6 bases; nucleotides not matched to a gene: 5. The CDR3 loop spans 15 amino acids. Germline assignment: CDR1 KGHSH and CDR2 LQKENI. CDR3 loop: CASSQGQGARNEQFF. CDR3 nucleotide sequence: TGTGCCAGCTCACAAGGACAGGGGGCTCGCAATGAGCAGTTCTTC.

The V gene is TRBV14, the J gene TRBJ2-1, with 8 bases aligning to TRBD2. The CDR3 is made up of 16 amino acids. Looked up from germline, CDR1 is SGHDN and CDR2 is FVKESK. With V trimmed by 7 bases and J by 5 bases, 13 bases remained unmatched. CDR3 amino acids: CASTTSGQRRDNEQFF. Written as DNA, the CDR3 is TGTGCCAGCACAACTAGCGGCCAAAGAAGGGACAATGAGCAGTTCTTC.

The rearrangement links TRBV5-1 to TRBJ2-3; TRBD1 might be the D (6 bases). The CDR3 is 18 residues long. V was pared by 4 bases and J by 1 base, with 22 bases between. In germline, CDR1 is SGHRS, CDR2 YFSETQ. CDR3 sequence: CASSAARQAVWGTDTQYF. DNA of the CDR3: TGCGCCAGCAGCGCGGCACGACAGGCCGTTTGGGGCACAGATACGCAGTATTTT.

The chain links TRBV6-5 to TRBJ1-1; 9 bases map to TRBD1. J lost 13 bases, V lost 5 bases, and 14 bases had no gene match. Germline CDR1 and CDR2: MNHEY and SVGAGI. The CDR3 covers 14 residues. The CDR3 sequence is CASSPPATGGESFF. As DNA, the CDR3 is TGTGCCAGCAGTCCGCCGGCCACAGGGGGCGAGAGTTTCTTT.

This sequence joins TRBV30 and TRBJ2-2; D is unresolved. Germline-derived CDR1 and CDR2 are GTSNPN and SVGIG (reference sequence). The CDR3 covers 13 residues. V shed 3 bases and J shed 5 bases, with 10 bases lying between them. The CDR3 region is CAWRTLRTGELFF. CDR3 DNA sequence: TGTGCCTGGAGGACATTAAGGACCGGGGAGCTGTTTTTT.

The chain links TRBV3-1 (or the pseudogene TRBV3-2) to TRBJ1-1; possible D gene TRBD1, 6 bases. CDR1 LGHDT and CDR2 YNNKEL come from the germline V gene (reference sequence). The V end lost 1 base, the J end lost 6 bases, and 15 bases lay between the germline ends. CDR3 size: 15 residues. CDR3 residues: CASSQGVGAYAEAFF. CDR3 in DNA: TGTGCCAGCAGCCAAGGGGTGGGGGCTTACGCTGAAGCTTTCTTT.

The CDR3 region has the DNA TGTGCCAGCAGCGATACTAGTGAGGAGACCCAGTACTTC. Amino acid sequence: CASSDTSEETQYF. The V call is TRBV5-6, the J call TRBJ2-5, with a possible D match to TRBD2 (5 bases). Germline CDR1 and CDR2: SGHDT and YYEEEE. Trimming took off 4 bases at V and 5 bases at J, with 12 bases between the two ends. The CDR3 runs to 13 residues.

This clone has just one count. The chain links TRBV27 to TRBJ2-1; TRBD2 might be the D (6 bases). Trimming took off 1 base at V and 7 bases at J, with 14 bases between the two ends. The CDR3 sequence is 15 residues long. CDR1 and CDR2 from the germline V gene are MNHEY and SMNVEV (reference sequence). The CDR3 coding sequence is TGTGCCAGCAGTTTATTGCCCCCCGCGGGGAATGAGCAGTTCTTC. This translates into CASSLLPPAGNEQFF.

This clone was seen many times. The V and J genes are TRBV10-1 and TRBJ2-1; maybe TRBD1 (6 bases). Looked up from germline, CDR1 is WNHNN and CDR2 is SYGVQD (reference sequence). The CDR3 consists of 16 residues. V lost 0 bases to trimming and J lost 10 bases, with 19 bases between them. The CDR3: CASSESGAPDLGEQFF. The CDR3 DNA follows: TGCGCCAGCAGTGAGTCGGGGGCCCCGGATTTGGGGGAGCAGTTCTTC.

The chain couples TRBV4-2 to TRBJ1-2, with 9 bases lining up with TRBD1. Germline V CDR1 and CDR2: LGHNA, YNFKEQ. This CDR3 is built from 15 residues. With 1 base clipped from V and 7 bases from J, the junction kept 7 bases outside the gene matches. The CDR3 nucleotides read TGTGCCAGCAGCCAAGGGCGGGACAGGGCGGGTGGCTACACCTTC. Translated, it gives CASSQGRDRAGGYTF.

In nucleotides, the CDR3 is TGTGCCAGTAGTCCCCAGTCTGGGGCCAACGTCCTGACTTTC. Translation gives CASSPQSGANVLTF. The rearrangement uses TRBV19 and TRBJ2-6; no definite D call. Germline V gene data show CDR1 as LNHDA and CDR2 as SQIVND (reference sequence). V was shortened by 5 bases and J by 1 base, with 6 bases between the two germline ends. The CDR3 contains 14 residues.

The chain recombines TRBV18 with TRBJ1-2; the D gene is possibly TRBD1 (6 bases). CDR1 KGHSH and CDR2 LQKENI come from the germline V gene. The CDR3 loop spans 14 amino acids. V gave up 0 bases and J gave up 7 bases, with 12 bases separating them. The CDR3 DNA reads as TGTGCCAGCTCACCACCAGAGCCACAGGGTGGCTACACCTTC. Translating gives CASSPPEPQGGYTF.

The chain carries TRBV5-4 and TRBJ2-7; D unclear. CDR1 and CDR2 (germline): SGHNT, YYREEE (reference sequence). The CDR3 loop spans 14 amino acids. The V end lost 5 bases, the J end lost 2 bases, and 14 bases lay between the germline ends. CDR3 sequence: CASSPTANAYEQYF. CDR3 bases: TGTGCCAGCAGTCCTACAGCAAATGCCTACGAGCAGTACTTC.

The chain recombines TRBV5-5 with TRBJ2-6; 8 bases line up with TRBD1. V was pared by 5 bases and J by 0 bases, with 16 bases of the junction left unmatched. The CDR3 loop spans 20 amino acids. Germline values: CDR1 SGHKS, CDR2 YYEKEE (reference sequence). CDR3 in amino acids: CASRSPPRTGSISGANVLTF. For the CDR3, the DNA is TGTGCCAGCAGATCCCCCCCTCGGACAGGGTCGATCTCTGGGGCCAACGTCCTGACTTTC.

The chain joins TRBV21-1 to TRBJ2-1; whether TRBD2, the table's D call, matches the DNA was not checked. TRBV21-1 is flagged as a pseudogene. This CDR3 contains 16 residues. The CDR3 spells CASSSTAANNDNEQFF. CDR3 bases: TGTGCCAGCAGTTCTACTGCGGCAAATAACGACAATGAGCAGTTCTTC.

The J gene is TRBJ2-2, the V gene TRBV7-3, with 10 bases fitting TRBD2. Looked up from germline, CDR1 is SGHTA and CDR2 is FQGTGA. V shed 2 bases and J 6 bases; nucleotides not matched to a gene: 6. This CDR3 is 16 amino acids long. The CDR3 sequence is CASSLLSGGSPGELFF. The CDR3, as DNA: TGTGCCAGCAGCTTACTTAGCGGGGGGTCACCCGGGGAGCTGTTTTTT.

This sequence joins TRBV5-1 and TRBJ2-7; 11 nucleotides match TRBD1. The germline V gene has CDR1 SGHRS and CDR2 YFSETQ. This CDR3 contains 15 residues. V shed 4 bases, J shed 1 base, and the junction held 4 bases outside the gene matches. The CDR3 is CASSTGQGGSYEQYF. CDR3 DNA sequence: TGCGCCAGCAGCACGGGACAGGGGGGTTCCTACGAGCAGTACTTC.

V is TRBV7-6 and J is TRBJ2-1; TRBD2 matches at 10 bases. V shed 0 bases, J shed 7 bases, and the junction held 6 bases outside the gene matches. CDR1 and CDR2 (germline): SGHVS, FNYEAQ. The CDR3 is 16 residues long. The CDR3 DNA sequence: TGTGCCAGCAGCTTAGCAATAGCGGGGGGTGTAAATGAGCAGTTCTTC. It translates to CASSLAIAGGVNEQFF.

The V call is TRBV3-1 (or the pseudogene TRBV3-2), the J call TRBJ1-1, with D maybe TRBD1 (5 bases). The CDR3 runs to 13 residues. Trimming removed 1 base at V and 9 bases at J, with 12 bases between. The germline gives CDR1 LGHDT, CDR2 YNNKEL (reference sequence). In DNA, the CDR3 is TGTGCCAGCAGCCAAGGCCAGGGATTGAAAGCTTTCTTT. Its protein product is CASSQGQGLKAFF.

The rearrangement links TRBV2 to TRBJ2-3, with 7 positions matching TRBD2. V shed 7 bases, J shed 2 bases, and the junction held 15 bases outside the gene matches. The CDR3 is 17 residues long. The germline CDR1 and CDR2 sequences are SNHLY and FYNNEI. CDR3 loop: CASIRPGGAGDTDTQYF. Here the CDR3 DNA reads TGTGCCAGCATCCGACCGGGGGGTGCGGGAGACACAGATACGCAGTATTTT.

V and J are TRBV6-5 and TRBJ1-4; the match to TRBD1 covers 9 bases. The CDR3 sequence is 14 residues long. Germline assignment: CDR1 MNHEY and CDR2 SVGAGI. The V segment lost 5 bases and the J segment 7 bases; nucleotides outside the gene matches: 5. Written as DNA, the CDR3 is TGTGCCAGCAGTACCGGGACAGGGATTGAAAAACTGTTTTTT. It yields the protein CASSTGTGIEKLFF.

The chain couples TRBV19 to TRBJ2-1, with 8 bases identical to TRBD1. The germline gives CDR1 LNHDA, CDR2 SQIVND (reference sequence). The CDR3 covers 15 residues. The V gene end was trimmed by 6 bases and the J gene end by 10 bases; junction bases not matched to a gene: 14. The CDR3 loop is CASSLDRGIQWEQFF. DNA of the CDR3: TGTGCCAGTAGCCTCGACAGGGGAATCCAATGGGAGCAGTTCTTC.